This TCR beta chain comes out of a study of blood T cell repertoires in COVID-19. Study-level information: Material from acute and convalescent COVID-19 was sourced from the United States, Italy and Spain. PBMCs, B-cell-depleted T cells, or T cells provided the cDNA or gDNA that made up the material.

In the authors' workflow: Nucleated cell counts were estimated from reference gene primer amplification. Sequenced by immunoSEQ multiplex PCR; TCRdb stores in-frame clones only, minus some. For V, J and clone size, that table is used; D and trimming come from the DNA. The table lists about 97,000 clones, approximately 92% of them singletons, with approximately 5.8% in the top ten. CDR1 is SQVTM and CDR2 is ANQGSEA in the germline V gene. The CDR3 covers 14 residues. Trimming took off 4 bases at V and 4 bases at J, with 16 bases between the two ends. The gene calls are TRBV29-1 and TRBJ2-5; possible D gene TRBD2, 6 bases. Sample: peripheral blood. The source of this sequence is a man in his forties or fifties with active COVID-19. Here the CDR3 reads CSVARDVGGETQYF. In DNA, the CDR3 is TGCAGCGTTGCCCGGGACGTCGGGGGAGAGACCCAGTACTTC.